The 16 T cell receptor beta chains below all came from one sample that was sequenced in a study of OX40 agonist ivuxolimab in advanced cancers. Library preparation used the immunoSEQ multiplex PCR assay. What TCRdb holds here is the immuneACCESS table cut down to in-frame rearrangements. Part of the clones is not present; checked against another copy, under half of the missing clones reflect an unresolved V gene, and the others are unexplained. The sample yields about 80,000 clones; 80% to 90% were counted once. The ten largest clones add up to around 5.1% of the sample. This material consisted of CD4+ or CD8+ T cells sorted from blood, taken in a trial of the OX40 agonist ivuxolimab. The source is an adult with an advanced solid tumor such as melanoma, head and neck, liver or kidney cancer.

The genes are TRBV5-1 and TRBJ2-1; TRBD2 aligns across 14 bases. Germline values: CDR1 SGHRS, CDR2 YFSETQ. V trimming: 1 base; J trimming: 4 bases; junction bases outside the gene matches: 10. CDR3 length: 19 residues. In DNA form, the CDR3 reads TGCGCCAGCAGCTTGAACAGACTAGCGGGGGGGCAAAGGTACAATGAGCAGTTCTTC. It is translated as CASSLNRLAGGQRYNEQFF.

V and J are TRBV7-8 and TRBJ1-6, with D possibly being TRBD1 (6 bases). The V and J ends lost 0 bases and 0 bases respectively, with 15 bases between them. The CDR3 runs 19 residues. Looked up from germline, CDR1 is SGHVS and CDR2 is FQNEAQ. CDR3 region: CASSLAPGGMSSYNSPLHF. The CDR3 region has the DNA TGTGCCAGCAGCTTAGCGCCGGGGGGCATGAGCTCCTATAATTCACCCCTCCACTTT.

With regard to this clone: At one of its ends the junction is not consistent with the germline gene, which may arise from a read error. The chain is built from TRBV10-2 and TRBJ2-7; 12 bases are shared with TRBD2. Germline CDR1 WSHSY, CDR2 SAAADI. The CDR3 is 13 amino acids. The CDR3 DNA sequence: TGCGCCAGCGGTGAGCTAGCGGGAGGGGAGCAGTACTTC. Amino acids: CASGELAGGEQYF.

The chain couples TRBV2 to TRBJ2-3; TRBD2 might be the D (6 bases). This CDR3 contains 15 residues. Germline V gene sequence: CDR1 SNHLY, CDR2 FYNNEI. Trimming stripped 7 bases from V and 0 bases from J, with 14 bases between. The CDR3 is CASTPPGTSTDTQYF. The CDR3 DNA is TGTGCCAGCACCCCCCCCGGGACTAGCACAGATACGCAGTATTTT. Drawing the rest from reference TRBV2 and TRBJ2-3, the complete variable domain is EPEVTQTPSHQVTQMGQEVILRCVPISNHLYFYWYRQILGQKVEFLVSFYNNEISEKSEIFDDQFSVERPDGSNFTLKIRSTKLEDSAMYFCASTPPGTSTDTQYFGPGTRLTVL.

The rearrangement joins TRBV7-2 to TRBJ1-5; D remains unclear. Per the germline V gene, CDR1 is SGHTA and CDR2 is FQGNSA. The CDR3 is made up of 14 amino acids. The V and J ends lost 6 bases and 0 bases respectively, with 9 bases between them. CDR3 residues: CASREGFSNQPQHF. The CDR3 region has the DNA TGTGCCAGCAGGGAGGGTTTTAGCAATCAGCCCCAGCATTTT. Full variable domain (remainder filled in from reference TRBV7-2 and TRBJ1-5): GAGVSQSPSNKVTEKGKDVELRCDPISGHTALYWYRQSLGQGLEFLIYFQGNSAPDKSGLPSDRFSAERTGGSVSTLTIQRTQQEDSAVYLCASREGFSNQPQHFGDGTRLSIL.

The chain is built from TRBV11-2 and TRBJ1-3; possible D gene TRBD1, 5 bases. V shed 5 bases and J shed 1 base, with 15 bases lying between them. The CDR3 is made up of 16 amino acids. CDR1 and CDR2 (germline): SGHAT, FQNNGV. The CDR3 sequence: CASSPHFQGSGNTIYF. In DNA form, the CDR3 reads TGTGCCAGCAGCCCCCATTTTCAGGGTTCTGGAAACACCATATATTTT.

The chain has TRBV7-2 and TRBJ2-3; unclear D gene. This CDR3 region has 16 residues. The ends were cut back, 2 bases at V and 2 bases at J, with 14 bases in the middle. Germline V gene sequence: CDR1 SGHTA, CDR2 FQGNSA. The CDR3, as DNA: TGTGCCAGCAGCTTACGCGGAGAAAGGATCACAGATACGCAGTATTTT. Translating gives CASSLRGERITDTQYF.

The chain carries TRBV7-8 and TRBJ2-1, with D tentatively TRBD2 (6 bases). The V and J ends lost 2 bases and 3 bases respectively, with 14 bases between them. Per germline, CDR1 SGHVS and CDR2 FQNEAQ. The CDR3 is made up of 16 amino acids. In nucleotides, the CDR3 is TGTGCCAGCAGCTTATTCGGGCAGGGAGGCTACAATGAGCAGTTCTTC. Its translation is CASSLFGQGGYNEQFF.

The chain combines TRBV18 with TRBJ2-2; D is undetermined. V lost 5 bases and J lost 1, with 11 bases in between. Per the germline V gene, CDR1 is KGHSH and CDR2 is LQKENI. The CDR3 extends over 15 amino acids. Here the CDR3 reads CASSSQPGNTGELFF. The CDR3 nucleotides are TGTGCCAGCTCATCCCAGCCAGGGAACACCGGGGAGCTGTTTTTT.

The chain recombines TRBV18 with TRBJ1-1, with D unclear. Trimming cost V 4 bases and J 3 bases, with 9 bases left between them. Germline assignment: CDR1 KGHSH and CDR2 LQKENI. The CDR3 has 13 residues. In DNA, the CDR3 is TGTGCCAGCTCACAGGGTCTCGACACTGAAGCTTTCTTT. Residues: CASSQGLDTEAFF. Combining the CDR3 with reference TRBV18 and TRBJ1-1 gives the whole variable domain NAGVMQNPRHLVRRRGQEARLRCSPMKGHSHVYWYRQLPEEGLKFMVYLQKENIIDESGMPKERFSAEFPKEGPSILRIQQVVRGDSAAYFCASSQGLDTEAFFGQGTRLTVV.

The V gene is TRBV5-8, the J gene TRBJ1-1; D gene uncertain. The CDR3 has 13 amino acids. V was pared by 1 base and J by 1 base, with 5 bases between. CDR1 and CDR2 (germline): SGHTS, YDEGEE. The CDR3 reads CASSLTSNTEAFF. CDR3 in DNA: TGTGCCAGCAGCTTGACATCGAACACTGAAGCTTTCTTT. Based on the CDR3 plus reference TRBV5-8 and TRBJ1-1, the full variable domain is EAGVTQSPTHLIKTRGQQATLRCSPISGHTSVYWYQQALGLGLQFLLWYDEGEERNRGNFPPRFSGRQFPNYSSELNVNALELEDSALYLCASSLTSNTEAFFGQGTRLTVV.

This chain links TRBV7-2 with TRBJ2-3; a possible D gene is TRBD2 (6 bases). V was cut by 1 base and J by 12 bases, with 17 bases left in between. Germline CDR1 SGHTA, CDR2 FQGNSA. CDR3 length equals 14 residues. The CDR3 DNA is TGTGCCAGCAGCTTAGAATCGGCGGGGTCTAGCCAGTATTTT. Its protein product is CASSLESAGSSQYF. The full variable domain, with the rest looked up from reference TRBV7-2 and TRBJ2-3, is GAGVSQSPSNKVTEKGKDVELRCDPISGHTALYWYRQSLGQGLEFLIYFQGNSAPDKSGLPSDRFSAERTGGSVSTLTIQRTQQEDSAVYLCASSLESAGSSQYFGPGTRLTVL.

The chain uses TRBV29-1 and TRBJ2-1, with 9 positions matching TRBD2. CDR1 and CDR2 (germline): SQVTM, ANQGSEA. This CDR3 is built from 16 residues. Unmatched junction bases numbered 11, after V lost 0 bases and J lost 8 bases. The CDR3 loop is CSVEEAGGRAGDEQFF. In DNA form, the CDR3 reads TGCAGCGTTGAAGAGGCCGGCGGGAGGGCCGGGGATGAGCAGTTCTTC.

The rearrangement joins TRBV10-2 to TRBJ2-1; D remains unclear. The CDR3 is 12 residues long. Germline loops: CDR1 WSHSY, CDR2 SAAADI. Trimming shortened V by 7 bases and J by 4 bases, and 8 bases separated the two germline ends. The CDR3 DNA is TGCGCCAGCACGTGGTCGTACAATGAGCAGTTCTTC. Amino acid sequence: CASTWSYNEQFF.

The chain links TRBV10-3 to TRBJ1-2; D gene uncertain. Germline values: CDR1 ENHRY, CDR2 SYGVKD. The CDR3 is 12 amino acids. The V end lost 2 bases, the J end lost 8 bases, and 9 bases lay between the germline ends. The CDR3 is CAISEQPGGYTF. CDR3 coding DNA: TGTGCCATCAGTGAGCAGCCCGGGGGCTACACCTTC.

The CDR3 sequence is CASSHSGTSGTYEQYF. The CDR3 DNA sequence: TGTGCCAGCTCACACTCCGGGACTAGCGGAACTTACGAGCAGTACTTC. The chain links TRBV18 to TRBJ2-7, with 11 nucleotides matching TRBD2. The germline gives CDR1 KGHSH, CDR2 LQKENI. The CDR3 sequence is 16 residues long. Trimming cost V 4 bases and J 4 bases; bases outside gene matches: 9.